These 12 T cell receptor beta chains originate from one sample sequenced in a study of T cell repertoires in cytomegalovirus infection. For these receptors, no antigen is known. MiXCR, applied by TCRdb to the reads, yields one record per CDR3 protein. The sample contains about 500,000 distinct CDR3 sequences, roughly a third of which appear only once. The material was cultured PBMCs, obtained from culture after CMV antigen stimulation. These receptors were obtained from a human donor in good health (CMV status not recorded). Some clones in this sample may be carry-over from other donors' samples.

This clonotype was detected many times. The chain uses TRBV7-2 and TRBJ2-7; 8 bases line up with TRBD1. The CDR3 contains 13 residues. Per germline, CDR1 SGHTA and CDR2 FQGNSA. Unmatched junction bases numbered 4, after V lost 3 bases and J lost 6 bases. The CDR3: CASSLVTGVEQYF. For the CDR3, the DNA is TGTGCCAGCAGCTTGGTGACAGGGGTCGAGCAGTACTTC.

This clonotype has just a few counts. This chain links TRBV27 with TRBJ1-2; 7 nucleotides line up with TRBD1. Trimming cost V 5 bases and J 4 bases; bases outside gene matches: 10. CDR3 size: 15 residues. Germline loops: CDR1 MNHEY, CDR2 SMNVEV (reference sequence). CDR3 protein: CASSTHRDRVYGYTF. The CDR3 bases are TGTGCCAGCAGTACCCACCGGGACAGAGTCTATGGCTACACCTTC.

The V call is TRBV30, the J call TRBJ2-4, with 7 positions matching TRBD1. This CDR3 contains 17 residues. Germline trimming cut 0 bases from V and 8 bases from J; bases unmatched to any gene: 16. Germline CDR1 is GTSNPN and CDR2 is SVGIG (reference sequence). CDR3 coding DNA: TGTGCCTGGAGTGTAAGGGTGACAGGGTTTTGGGCGGACATTCAGTACTTC. Translated, it gives CAWSVRVTGFWADIQYF. Looking up the rest from reference TRBV30 and TRBJ2-4 gives the full variable domain: SQTIHQWPATLVQPVGSPLSLECTVEGTSNPNLYWYRQAAGRGLQLLFYSVGIGQISSEVPQNLSASRPQDRQFILSSKKLLLSDSGFYLCAWSVRVTGFWADIQYFGAGTRLSVL.

This clonotype appeared a single time. The V gene is TRBV20-1, the J gene TRBJ1-6; D possibly corresponds to TRBD1 (6 bases). There are 13 residues in the CDR3. V was pared by 5 bases and J by 9 bases, with 14 bases between. In germline, CDR1 is DFQATT, CDR2 SNEGSKA (reference sequence). CDR3 in amino acids: CSASQGRGSPLHF. For the CDR3, the DNA is TGCAGTGCTTCCCAGGGGAGGGGTTCACCCCTCCACTTT.

The chain is built from TRBV15 and TRBJ1-1; TRBD1 agrees at 8 bases. The CDR3 length is 16 residues. CDR1 and CDR2 from the germline V gene are LNHNV and YYDKDF (reference sequence). After removal of 3 bases from V and 1 base from J, the junction contained 7 bases not matched to a gene. The CDR3 coding sequence is TGTGCCACCAGCAGGCGCGCCGGGACAGGGAACACTGAAGCTTTCTTT. It codes for CATSRRAGTGNTEAFF.

This clonotype was counted only a few times. V usage is TRBV12-3 or TRBV12-4 and J usage is TRBJ1-5, with 10 bases fitting TRBD1. The CDR3 covers 16 residues. V shed 3 bases, J shed 4 bases, and the junction held 6 bases outside the gene matches. CDR3 in amino acids: CASSLRTGGTNQPQHF. In DNA form, the CDR3 reads TGTGCCAGCAGTTTGCGGACAGGGGGGACTAATCAGCCCCAGCATTTT.

The V call is TRBV19, the J call TRBJ2-2, with D unresolved. CDR1 and CDR2 from the germline V gene are LNHDA and SQIVND (reference sequence). The CDR3 consists of 16 residues. Between the trimmed V and J ends, which lost 3 bases and 1 base, there was a span of 12 bases. The CDR3 protein is CASSMGLSKNTGELFF. The CDR3 region has the DNA TGTGCCAGTAGTATGGGTCTTTCCAAGAACACCGGGGAGCTGTTTTTT.

The rearrangement joins TRBV29-1 to TRBJ1-4; possible D gene TRBD1, 6 bases. This CDR3 has 14 amino acids. The germline gives CDR1 SQVTM, CDR2 ANQGSEA. V dropped 7 bases and J dropped 7 bases, with 19 bases sitting between them. CDR3 nucleotide sequence: TGCAGCGGCGGGGGGGCGGATGTTGGTGAAAAACTGTTTTTT. It translates to CSGGGADVGEKLFF.

The chain has TRBV6-6 and TRBJ2-1; 8 bases line up with TRBD1. Germline loops: CDR1 MNHNY, CDR2 SVGAGI (reference sequence). CDR3 size: 16 residues. Unmatched junction bases numbered 7, after V lost 0 bases and J lost 6 bases. The chain's CDR3 is CASSYSRQGAGNEQFF. DNA for the CDR3: TGTGCCAGCAGTTACTCGAGGCAGGGGGCTGGCAATGAGCAGTTCTTC.

This clonotype appeared once. This clone may be a read error of a much larger clone one base away. The chain links TRBV7-2 to TRBJ2-2; no definite D call. V lost 0 bases and J lost 7, with 18 bases in between. The germline gives CDR1 SGHTA, CDR2 FQGNSA. This CDR3 region has 17 residues. CDR3 protein: CASSLAGWSAPSGELFF. The CDR3 DNA is TGTGCCAGCAGCTTAGCGGGGTGGTCGGCACCCAGCGGGGAGCTGTTTTTT.

This sequence joins TRBV24-1 and TRBJ2-2, with 8 bases matching TRBD2. This CDR3 contains 16 residues. Germline CDR1 and CDR2: KGHDR and SFDVKD. V lost 1 base, J lost 4 bases, and 4 bases stayed unmatched. The CDR3 loop is CATSDFGREGTGELFF. The CDR3 DNA follows: TGTGCCACCAGTGATTTTGGCCGGGAGGGCACCGGGGAGCTGTTTTTT.

This clonotype showed up just a few times. The V call is TRBV20-1, the J call TRBJ2-2, with D maybe TRBD2 (6 bases). Germline V lookup: CDR1 DFQATT, CDR2 SNEGSKA (reference sequence). The CDR3 spans 13 residues. The V end lost 3 bases, the J end lost 4 bases, and 9 bases lay between the germline ends. CDR3 bases: TGCAGTGCTAGCGGGAGCGGCACCGGGGAGCTGTTTTTT. Its protein is CSASGSGTGELFF.